One sample yielded the 10 T cell receptor beta chains listed below, sequenced in a study of response to subunit inactivated influenza vaccine. TCRdb re-derived calls from the RT-PCR reads in MiXCR, one entry per CDR3 protein. The sample contains some 480,000 distinct CDR3 sequences, roughly 9.8% of which appear only once. Source: PBMCs from blood, taken 40 to 50 days after vaccination. All receptors come from a man aged 45-65 years who received an inactivated influenza vaccine.

This clonotype came up many times. This chain connects TRBV7-2 to TRBJ2-3, with D unresolved. The ends were cut back, 0 bases at V and 0 bases at J, with 7 bases in the middle. The CDR3 sequence is 15 residues long. Germline values: CDR1 SGHTA, CDR2 FQGNSA. As DNA, the CDR3 is TGTGCCAGCAGCTTAGCGGGAACTAGCACAGATACGCAGTATTTT. Its translation is CASSLAGTSTDTQYF.

J is TRBJ2-1 and V is TRBV4-2; D is undetermined. In germline, CDR1 is LGHNA, CDR2 YNFKEQ. The CDR3 is 12 amino acids. V lost 5 bases to trimming and J lost 9 bases, with 11 bases between them. CDR3 sequence (DNA): TGTGCCAGCAGCGGAGACGCGTCTGAGCAGTTCTTC. This encodes CASSGDASEQFF.

The rearrangement joins TRBV3-1 to TRBJ2-7, with D possibly being TRBD2 (6 bases). The CDR3 is 13 amino acids. The V end was cut by 1 base, the J end by 7 bases, with 11 bases between. Germline assignment: CDR1 LGHDT and CDR2 YNNKEL (reference sequence). The DNA of the CDR3 is TGTGCCAGCAGCCAAGCAAGGGCGGGGGAGCAGTACTTC. Translated: CASSQARAGEQYF.

This clonotype was picked up many times. The chain uses TRBV3-1 and TRBJ1-1, with a tentative D call TRBD1 (5 bases). The CDR3 runs 15 residues. V dropped 0 bases and J dropped 4 bases, with 12 bases sitting between them. Germline CDR1 reads LGHDT; CDR2 reads YNNKEL (reference sequence). CDR3 loop: CASSQDASGRTEAFF. For the CDR3, the DNA is TGTGCCAGCAGCCAAGATGCCTCAGGGCGCACTGAAGCTTTCTTT.

The CDR3 region has the DNA TGTGCCATCAGTGGAGCGTCAGATACGCAGTATTTT. Translation: CAISGASDTQYF. The chain links TRBV10-3 to TRBJ2-3; D ambiguous. The CDR3 is 12 residues long. Germline lookup yields CDR1 ENHRY and CDR2 SYGVKD. V lost 4 bases and J 4 bases, leaving 6 bases between the germline ends.

This clonotype was detected only a few times. This chain connects TRBV12-3 or TRBV12-4 to TRBJ2-7; perhaps D is TRBD1 or TRBD2 (5 bases each). The CDR3 runs to 15 residues. V lost 3 bases and J 3 bases, leaving 15 bases between the germline ends. The CDR3 here is CASSFRGADSYEQYF. The DNA for the CDR3 is TGTGCCAGCAGTTTCCGGGGCGCTGATAGCTACGAGCAGTACTTC.

The table lists this clonotype with a few counts. This chain uses TRBV7-3 with TRBJ1-6; 7 bases align to TRBD1. Trimming at V came to 4 bases and at J to 5 bases, leaving 2 bases not matched to a gene. The CDR3 runs to 14 residues. Per the germline V gene, CDR1 is SGHTA and CDR2 is FQGTGA. The CDR3 region is CASSSGQNNSPLHF. For the CDR3, the DNA is TGTGCCAGCAGCTCGGGACAGAATAATTCACCCCTCCACTTT.

The genes are TRBV2 and TRBJ2-1, with 7 bases that match TRBD1. Germline values: CDR1 SNHLY, CDR2 FYNNEI. Trimming removed 7 bases from V and 2 bases from J; junction bases left unmatched: 8. The CDR3 loop spans 15 amino acids. The CDR3 nucleotides are TGTGCCAGCATCCTTGGGGGACAGACCTACAATGAGCAGTTCTTC. It is translated as CASILGGQTYNEQFF.

The chain uses TRBV5-1 and TRBJ2-1; D perhaps matches TRBD2 (7 bases). CDR1 is SGHRS, CDR2 YFSETQ, per germline. Trimming took off 4 bases at V and 7 bases at J, with 24 bases between the two ends. There are 17 residues in the CDR3. The CDR3 DNA sequence: TGCGCCAGCAGCGTGGCCTCCGGACTAGGAGGGGGGAATGAGCAGTTCTTC. This codes for CASSVASGLGGGNEQFF.

The V and J genes are TRBV29-1 and TRBJ1-2; the D gene is possibly TRBD1 (6 bases). V was shortened by 6 bases and J by 2 bases, with 19 bases between the two germline ends. The CDR3 spans 15 residues. Germline V lookup: CDR1 SQVTM, CDR2 ANQGSEA. CDR3 in amino acids: CSVAPGGAQNYGYTF. The CDR3 coding sequence is TGCAGCGTAGCCCCGGGGGGGGCCCAGAACTATGGCTACACCTTC.